The clone carrying this T cell receptor (beta chain) was found a few times. Its cognate antigen is unknown. These data originate in a study of identical twins. TCRdb independently ran MiXCR on the 5' RACE reads; one entry per CDR3 protein. The profile shows about 520,000 distinct CDR3 sequences, 20% to 25% of them singletons. Whole-study findings and limits: Clonotypes of the beta chain that were abundant in cord blood carried fewer insertions (memory repertoires showed none).

CDR3 size: 14 residues. The germline V and J ends were trimmed by 5 bases and 3 bases, with 11 bases remaining between them. Germline CDR1 GTSNPN, CDR2 SVGIG (reference sequence). These data also featured in a second study, about T cells expressing NK-cell markers.

The clonotype was recovered from a woman younger than 35 in good health. Sequenced: CD4+ T cells sorted from blood. The genes are TRBV30 and TRBJ2-6, with D maybe TRBD1 (6 bases). The DNA of the CDR3 is TGTGCCTGGGCCTCAGGGGTTGGGGCCAACGTCCTGACTTTC. The encoded protein is CAWASGVGANVLTF.